These 22 T cell receptor beta chains came from one sample sequenced in a study of T-cell memory formation after mild COVID-19. TCRdb processed the 5' RACE reads anew with MiXCR; each CDR3 protein has one entry. Of 40,000 to 55,000 distinct CDR3 sequences in the sample, approximately 12% were seen once. The material sequenced was PBMCs or a T cell subset sorted from them (not recorded which). The origin of the receptors is a man younger than 30 who had mild COVID-19 (a few samples of this study predate the infection). Cell type and time point are not known.

The chain joins TRBV20-1 to TRBJ2-3, with D unclear. The germline V gene encodes CDR1 DFQATT and CDR2 SNEGSKA (reference sequence). The V gene lost 0 bases and the J gene lost 1 base, with 8 bases spanning the gap. This CDR3 has 14 residues. The CDR3 coding sequence is TGCAGTGCTAGAGATTCGAGCGGCACAGATACGCAGTATTTT. Its translation is CSARDSSGTDTQYF.

There are a few counts of this clonotype. This chain connects TRBV18 to TRBJ2-7, with D hard to call. The CDR3 sequence is 14 residues long. The germline gives CDR1 KGHSH, CDR2 LQKENI. V lost 3 bases, J lost 0 bases, and 9 bases lay in between. CDR3 nucleotides: TGTGCCAGCTCACCCTTTGCCGTCTCCTACGAGCAGTACTTC. It codes for CASSPFAVSYEQYF.

This clonotype was counted many times. The rearrangement uses TRBV5-1 and TRBJ2-3; D gene unclear. V was cut by 0 bases and J by 7 bases, with 12 bases left in between. This CDR3 contains 14 residues. Looked up from germline, CDR1 is SGHRS and CDR2 is YFSETQ. The CDR3 DNA reads as TGCGCCAGCAGCTTGGGAGGACCTCAAAATACGCAGTATTTT. Translation gives CASSLGGPQNTQYF.

The chain employs TRBV6-6 and TRBJ1-6; TRBD1 matches 7 bases. Germline lookup yields CDR1 MNHNY and CDR2 SVGAGI (reference sequence). The CDR3 covers 15 residues. J lost 6 bases, V lost 2 bases, and 4 bases had no gene match. The CDR3 is CASSYDRARNSPLHF. CDR3 nucleotide sequence: TGTGCCAGCAGTTACGACAGGGCCCGTAATTCACCCCTCCACTTT.

This clonotype has more than one count but fewer than ten. The V call is TRBV27, the J call TRBJ1-6; the match to TRBD1 covers 7 bases. The J segment lost 7 bases and the V segment lost 8 bases, leaving 5 bases of the junction unmatched. Per the germline V gene, CDR1 is MNHEY and CDR2 is SMNVEV (reference sequence). This CDR3 has 13 amino acids. The CDR3 spells CASSRGLNSPLHF. The CDR3 DNA is TGTGCCAGCTCCAGGGGGTTAAATTCACCCCTCCACTTT.

This clonotype has just a few counts. This chain joins TRBV10-3 and TRBJ2-5; 7 nucleotides match TRBD2. The CDR3 spans 13 residues. CDR1 is ENHRY and CDR2 is SYGVKD in the germline V gene. J was trimmed by 4 bases and V by 5 bases; bases with no gene match: 4. In DNA, the CDR3 is TGTGCCATCAGTTTAGCGGGTTTAGAGACCCAGTACTTC. It encodes CAISLAGLETQYF.

This clonotype was picked up one time. The V call is TRBV7-2, the J call TRBJ1-5; D gene uncertain. Looked up from germline, CDR1 is SGHTA and CDR2 is FQGNSA. The CDR3 is 15 amino acids. The V gene lost 1 base and the J gene lost 3 bases, with 10 bases spanning the gap. CDR3 amino acids: CASSLEGSVNQPQHF. The CDR3 bases are TGTGCCAGCAGCTTAGAAGGGTCTGTCAATCAGCCCCAGCATTTT. The full variable domain, its missing parts supplied by reference TRBV7-2 and TRBJ1-5, is GAGVSQSPSNKVTEKGKDVELRCDPISGHTALYWYRQSLGQGLEFLIYFQGNSAPDKSGLPSDRFSAERTGGSVSTLTIQRTQQEDSAVYLCASSLEGSVNQPQHFGDGTRLSIL.

The chain has TRBV12-3 or TRBV12-4 and TRBJ1-6, with D maybe TRBD1 (6 bases). The CDR3 sequence is 15 residues long. Trimming stripped 4 bases from V and 1 base from J, with 8 bases between. As DNA, the CDR3 is TGTGCCAGCAGTTCCCAGGGGTCCTATAATTCACCCCTCCACTTT. This codes for CASSSQGSYNSPLHF.

In this sample, this clonotype turned up many times. This sequence joins TRBV5-1 and TRBJ1-1, with 8 bases lining up with TRBD1. CDR1 and CDR2 (germline): SGHRS, YFSETQ. The CDR3 is 16 amino acids. With V trimmed by 0 bases and J by 4 bases, 8 bases remained unmatched. CDR3 DNA: TGCGCCAGCAGCTTGGGGGACAGGCCAAAGGGCACTGAAGCTTTCTTT. The encoded protein is CASSLGDRPKGTEAFF.

The sample holds many counts of this clonotype. The V and J genes are TRBV7-2 and TRBJ2-3; a possible D gene is TRBD2 (5 bases). V lost 5 bases and J lost 6, with 12 bases in between. CDR1 SGHTA and CDR2 FQGNSA come from the germline V gene. The CDR3 totals 13 residues. The CDR3 bases are TGTGCCAGCAGCGGCGGTCCGGGGGATACGCAGTATTTT. This encodes CASSGGPGDTQYF.

The J gene is TRBJ1-2, the V gene TRBV29-1; unclear D gene. V gave up 6 bases and J gave up 3 bases, with 11 bases separating them. The germline V gene has CDR1 SQVTM and CDR2 ANQGSEA. The CDR3 consists of 12 residues. CDR3 residues: CSVLTEHYGYTF. DNA for the CDR3: TGCAGCGTCCTTACAGAGCACTATGGCTACACCTTC.

This clonotype is classed as medium-sized. The chain combines TRBV7-6 with TRBJ2-3, with D hard to call. The CDR3 runs 13 residues. Trimming cost V 0 bases and J 0 bases, with 1 base left between them. Germline CDR1 is SGHVS and CDR2 is FNYEAQ. Here the CDR3 DNA reads TGTGCCAGCAGCTTAGCTAGCACAGATACGCAGTATTTT. As protein: CASSLASTDTQYF.

V and J are TRBV20-1 and TRBJ1-1; D remains unclear. V was shortened by 7 bases and J by 1 base, with 10 bases between the two germline ends. The CDR3 length is 12 residues. The V gene's germline CDR1 is DFQATT and CDR2 SNEGSKA (reference sequence). The CDR3 spells CSVPEGNTEAFF. For the CDR3, the DNA is TGCAGTGTACCCGAAGGGAACACTGAAGCTTTCTTT.

This chain uses TRBV21-1 with TRBJ2-6. TRBV21-1 is termed a pseudogene. The CDR3 runs to 12 residues. In nucleotides, the CDR3 is TGTGCCAACAACTCTGGGGCCAACGTCCTGACTTTC. It is translated as CANNSGANVLTF.

The sample holds a few counts of this clonotype. The chain couples TRBV7-9 to TRBJ1-6; the D is unclear. Trimming cost V 1 base and J 4 bases, with 2 bases left between them. From germline, CDR1 is SEHNR and CDR2 FQNEAQ (reference sequence). This CDR3 comprises 13 residues. As DNA, the CDR3 is TGTGCCAGCAGCTTAGATTATAATTCACCCCTCCACTTT. Protein product: CASSLDYNSPLHF. Full variable domain (rest looked up from reference TRBV7-9 and TRBJ1-6): DTGVSQNPRHKITKRGQNVTFRCDPISEHNRLYWYRQTLGQGPEFLTYFQNEAQLEKSRLLSDRFSAERPKGSFSTLEIQRTEQGDSAMYLCASSLDYNSPLHFGNGTRLTVT.

The sample holds many counts of this clonotype. This chain links TRBV29-1 with TRBJ1-1; 8 positions agree with TRBD1. V shed 3 bases, J shed 11 bases, and the junction held 14 bases outside the gene matches. The germline CDR1 and CDR2 sequences are SQVTM and ANQGSEA. The CDR3 runs to 14 residues. DNA for the CDR3: TGCAGCGTTGAGCACGGGACAGGAAACATTTTGGCTTTCTTT. It is translated as CSVEHGTGNILAFF.

This clonotype appeared many times. The chain couples TRBV4-1 to TRBJ2-6; tentative D call: TRBD2 (7 bases). Germline assignment: CDR1 MGHRA and CDR2 YSYEKL. CDR3 length equals 19 residues. V lost 1 base, J lost 4 bases, and 20 bases lay in between. The CDR3 reads CASSQVGSRGGKGANVLTF. Written as DNA, the CDR3 is TGCGCCAGCAGCCAAGTGGGGTCCAGGGGAGGGAAGGGGGCCAACGTCCTGACTTTC.

This clonotype was recorded many times. The chain joins TRBV12-3 or TRBV12-4 to TRBJ2-3, with D perhaps being TRBD1 or TRBD2 (6 bases each). V was pared by 3 bases and J by 4 bases, with 11 bases between. The CDR3 is made up of 14 amino acids. Here the CDR3 reads CASSFGGLADTQYF. As DNA, the CDR3 is TGTGCCAGCAGTTTCGGGGGCTTGGCAGATACGCAGTATTTT.

The chain couples TRBV20-1 to TRBJ2-7; 8 nucleotides line up with TRBD2. Per the germline V gene, CDR1 is DFQATT and CDR2 is SNEGSKA (reference sequence). The CDR3 runs 14 residues. V dropped 2 bases and J dropped 3; count of bases not matched to a gene: 6. CDR3 bases: TGCAGTGCTAGATCCCCGGGAGGGGACTACGAGCAGTACTTC. Its translation is CSARSPGGDYEQYF.

The rearrangement joins TRBV3-1 to TRBJ2-5, with D uncertain. The V gene's germline CDR1 is LGHDT and CDR2 YNNKEL (reference sequence). This CDR3 region has 14 residues. Trimming left V 1 base short and J 2 bases short, with 8 bases between. The CDR3 bases are TGTGCCAGCAGCCAAGGGGCAGGACAAGAGACCCAGTACTTC. Amino acid sequence: CASSQGAGQETQYF.

The chain employs TRBV4-3 and TRBJ1-4, with D maybe TRBD1 (6 bases). Between the trimmed V and J ends, which lost 0 bases and 0 bases, there was a span of 17 bases. The CDR3 loop spans 19 amino acids. Per the germline V gene, CDR1 is LGHNA and CDR2 is YSLEER. The CDR3 bases are TGCGCCAGCAGCCAAGATAGTATGGGGGGCCTTGCAACTAATGAAAAACTGTTTTTT. Translated, it gives CASSQDSMGGLATNEKLFF.

V gene TRBV7-2 combines with J gene TRBJ2-2; D is undetermined. Per the germline V gene, CDR1 is SGHTA and CDR2 is FQGNSA. The V gene lost 0 bases and the J gene lost 7 bases, with 9 bases spanning the gap. The CDR3 totals 14 residues. The CDR3, as DNA: TGTGCCAGCAGCTTAGCTTCGACAAACGGGGAGCTGTTTTTT. It translates to CASSLASTNGELFF.